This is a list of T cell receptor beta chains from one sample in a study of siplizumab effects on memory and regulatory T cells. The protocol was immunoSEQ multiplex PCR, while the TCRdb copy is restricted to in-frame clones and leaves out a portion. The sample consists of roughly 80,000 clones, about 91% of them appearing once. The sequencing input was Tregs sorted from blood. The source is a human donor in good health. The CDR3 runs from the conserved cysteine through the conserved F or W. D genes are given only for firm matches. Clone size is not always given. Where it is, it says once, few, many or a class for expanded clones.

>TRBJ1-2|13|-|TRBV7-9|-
CASSSITNYGYTF
TGTGCCAGCAGCTCCATAACTAACTATGGCTACACCTTC
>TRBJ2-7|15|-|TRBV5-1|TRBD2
CASSTGGREAYEQYF
TGCGCCAGCAGTACGGGAGGAAGGGAAGCCTACGAGCAGTACTTC
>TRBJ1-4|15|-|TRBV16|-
CASSRLTVGNEKLFF
TGTGCCAGCAGCCGCTTGACAGTGGGGAATGAAAAACTGTTTTTT
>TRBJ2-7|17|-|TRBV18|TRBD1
CASSPRTPGDRDSEQYF
TGTGCCAGCTCACCACGGACACCAGGGGACAGGGATTCCGAGCAGTACTTC
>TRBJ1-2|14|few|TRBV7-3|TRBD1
CASSSGQGDYGYTF
TGTGCCAGCAGCTCCGGACAGGGCGACTATGGCTACACCTTC
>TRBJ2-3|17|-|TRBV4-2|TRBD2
CASSQASGGAGTDTQYF
TGTGCCAGCAGCCAGGCTAGCGGGGGGGCCGGCACAGATACGCAGTATTTT
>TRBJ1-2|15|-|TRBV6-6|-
CASTQRPGRDYGYTF
TGTGCCAGCACCCAGAGGCCGGGTCGGGACTATGGCTACACCTTC
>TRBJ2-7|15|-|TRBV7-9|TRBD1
CASSVYRDRVYEQYF
TGTGCCAGCAGCGTATACCGGGACAGGGTCTACGAGCAGTACTTC
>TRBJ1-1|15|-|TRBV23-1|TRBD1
CASRRTGGWRTEAFF
TGCGCCAGCCGTCGGACAGGGGGCTGGAGGACTGAAGCTTTCTTT
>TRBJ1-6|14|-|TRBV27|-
CASSLVQGFSPLHF
TGTGCCAGCAGTTTAGTCCAGGGCTTTTCACCCCTCCACTTT
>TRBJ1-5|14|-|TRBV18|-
CASSPGRANQPQHF
TGTGCCAGCTCACCGGGAAGGGCGAATCAGCCCCAGCATTTT
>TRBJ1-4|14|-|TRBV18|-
CASSPRGRDEKLFF
TGTGCCAGCTCCCCGCGAGGGCGCGATGAAAAACTGTTTTTT
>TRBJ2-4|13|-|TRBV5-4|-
CASSLAQQNIQYF
TGTGCCAGCAGCTTGGCACAGCAAAACATTCAGTACTTC
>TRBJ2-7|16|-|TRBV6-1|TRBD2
CASSEALPSGGAEQYF
TGTGCCAGCAGTGAAGCGCTTCCTAGCGGCGGGGCCGAGCAGTACTTC
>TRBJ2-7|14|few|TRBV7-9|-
CASSLVEGRSEQYF
TGTGCCAGCAGCTTAGTGGAGGGGAGGAGCGAGCAGTACTTC
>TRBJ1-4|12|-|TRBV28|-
CASSSTNEKLFF
TGTGCCAGCAGTTCCACTAATGAAAAACTGTTTTTT
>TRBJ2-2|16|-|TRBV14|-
CASKLGGDVVTGELFF
TGTGCCAGCAAATTGGGCGGGGACGTAGTCACCGGGGAGCTGTTTTTT
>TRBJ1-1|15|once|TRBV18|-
CASSPVREGNTEAFF
TGTGCCAGCTCACCAGTACGGGAGGGGAACACTGAAGCTTTCTTT
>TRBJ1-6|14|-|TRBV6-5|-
CASSYEDVASPLHF
TGTGCCAGCAGTTACGAGGACGTAGCTTCACCCCTCCACTTT
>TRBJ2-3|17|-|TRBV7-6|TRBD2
CASSLGAGGAGPDTQYF
TGTGCCAGCAGTTTGGGCGCCGGGGGGGCCGGGCCAGATACGCAGTATTTT
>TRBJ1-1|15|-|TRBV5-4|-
CASSLESRLNTEAFF
TGTGCCAGCAGCTTGGAGAGCAGACTGAACACTGAAGCTTTCTTT
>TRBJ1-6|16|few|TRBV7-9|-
CASSLAWGAGNSPLHF
TGTGCCAGCAGCTTAGCGTGGGGGGCAGGGAATTCACCCCTCCACTTT
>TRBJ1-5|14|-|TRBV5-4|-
CASTVGGSNQPQHF
TGTGCCAGCACCGTGGGGGGGAGCAATCAGCCCCAGCATTTT
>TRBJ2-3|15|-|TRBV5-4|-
CASSLAASSTDTQYF
TGTGCCAGCAGCTTGGCAGCCTCTAGCACAGATACGCAGTATTTT
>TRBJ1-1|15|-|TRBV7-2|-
CASSPGGSLNTEAFF
TGTGCCAGCAGCCCGGGCGGCAGTTTGAACACTGAAGCTTTCTTT
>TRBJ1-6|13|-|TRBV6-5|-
CASRTGHNSPLHF
TGTGCCAGCAGAACAGGTCACAATTCACCCCTCCACTTT
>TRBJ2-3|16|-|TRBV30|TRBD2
CAWVPGASGGIGTQYF
TGTGCCTGGGTCCCCGGGGCTAGCGGGGGGATTGGTACGCAGTATTTT
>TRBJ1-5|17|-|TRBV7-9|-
CASSLALTARGNQPQHF
TGTGCCAGCAGCTTAGCGCTTACGGCCCGGGGCAATCAGCCCCAGCATTTT
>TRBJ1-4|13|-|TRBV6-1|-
CASSENYGEKLFF
TGTGCCAGCAGTGAAAATTACGGTGAAAAACTGTTTTTT
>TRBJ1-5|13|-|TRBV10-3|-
CAISESGGQPQHF
TGTGCCATCAGTGAGTCGGGTGGCCAGCCCCAGCATTTT
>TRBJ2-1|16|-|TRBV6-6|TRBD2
CASSYHSGGAYNEQFF
TGTGCCAGCAGTTATCACAGCGGGGGGGCATACAATGAGCAGTTCTTC
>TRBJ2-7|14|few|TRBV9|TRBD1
CASSPGTGAYEQYF
TGTGCCAGCAGCCCCGGGACAGGGGCCTACGAGCAGTACTTC
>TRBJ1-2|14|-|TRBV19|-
CASRLPGHPYGYTF
TGTGCCAGTAGGCTTCCGGGACATCCCTATGGCTACACCTTC
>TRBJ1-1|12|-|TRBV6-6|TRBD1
CASTHTGAPAFF
TGTGCCAGCACCCATACAGGGGCTCCAGCTTTCTTT
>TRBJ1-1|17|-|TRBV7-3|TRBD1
CASSLSANRGLNTEAFF
TGTGCCAGCAGCTTAAGTGCTAACAGGGGGCTGAACACTGAAGCTTTCTTT
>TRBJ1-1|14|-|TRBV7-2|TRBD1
CASSLRQGNTEAFF
TGTGCCAGCAGCTTAAGACAGGGGAACACTGAAGCTTTCTTT
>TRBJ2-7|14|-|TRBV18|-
CASSPPSRVGEQYF
TGTGCCAGCTCACCACCGTCAAGGGTTGGCGAGCAGTACTTC
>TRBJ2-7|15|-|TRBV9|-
CASSVAAGASYEQYF
TGTGCCAGCAGCGTAGCGGCAGGGGCCTCCTACGAGCAGTACTTC
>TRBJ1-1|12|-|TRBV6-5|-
CASSYPTGEAFF
TGTGCCAGCAGTTACCCGACGGGTGAAGCTTTCTTT
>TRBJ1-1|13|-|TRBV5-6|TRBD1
CASSLAGGREAFF
TGTGCCAGCAGCTTGGCAGGGGGAAGGGAGGCTTTCTTT
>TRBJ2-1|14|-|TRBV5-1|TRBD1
CASSPGQGRNEQFF
TGCGCCAGCAGCCCGGGACAGGGCCGCAATGAGCAGTTCTTC
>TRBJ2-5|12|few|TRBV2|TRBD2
CASSQGPGLAYF
TGTGCCAGCAGCCAAGGTCCGGGACTAGCGTACTTC
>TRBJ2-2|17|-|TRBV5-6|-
CASSLFEAGRTSGELFF
TGTGCCAGCAGCTTGTTCGAGGCGGGGCGGACGTCCGGGGAGCTGTTTTTT